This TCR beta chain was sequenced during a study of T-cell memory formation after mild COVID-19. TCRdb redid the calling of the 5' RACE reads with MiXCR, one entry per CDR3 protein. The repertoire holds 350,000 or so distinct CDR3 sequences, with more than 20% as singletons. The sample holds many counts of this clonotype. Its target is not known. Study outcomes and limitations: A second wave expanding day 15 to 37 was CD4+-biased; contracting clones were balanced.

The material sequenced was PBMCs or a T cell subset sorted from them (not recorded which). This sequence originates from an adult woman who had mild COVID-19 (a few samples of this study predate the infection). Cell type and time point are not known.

The chain's CDR3 is CATSDHTYGYTF. The DNA for the CDR3 is TGTGCCACCAGTGACCACACCTATGGCTACACCTTC. This chain links TRBV24-1 with TRBJ1-2; no firm D call. The CDR3 runs 12 residues. Trimming removed 4 bases at V and 4 bases at J, with 6 bases between. CDR1 and CDR2 from the germline V gene are KGHDR and SFDVKD.